This entry lists 27 T cell receptor beta chains sequenced from one sample in a study of blood T cell repertoires in COVID-19. The repertoire was sequenced with immunoSEQ multiplex PCR; TCRdb's copy has only in-frame clones and lacks some. The table includes 310,000 or so clones, 89% detected once. Sequencing input: PBMCs or T cells enriched from blood (not recorded which). Every receptor here comes from a woman in her thirties or forties who had recovered from COVID-19.

This chain connects TRBV7-9 to TRBJ1-5; 7 positions agree with TRBD1. The ends lost 4 bases at V and 2 bases at J; junction bases unmatched: 5. There are 15 residues in the CDR3. Germline values: CDR1 SEHNR, CDR2 FQNEAQ (reference sequence). The CDR3 nucleotides are TGTGCCAGCAGCTCAGGGGGTTGGGGCAATCAGCCCCAGCATTTT. Translating gives CASSSGGWGNQPQHF.

The rearrangement joins TRBV7-2 to TRBJ2-1; a weak D match, TRBD2 (6 bases). The germline V gene encodes CDR1 SGHTA and CDR2 FQGNSA. The CDR3 length is 14 residues. Trimming cost V 1 base and J 9 bases, with 13 bases left between them. Written as DNA, the CDR3 is TGTGCCAGCAGCTTAGGCGGGAATTACGGTGAGCAGTTCTTC. This gives the protein CASSLGGNYGEQFF.

The rearrangement joins TRBV25-1 to TRBJ1-5, with D perhaps TRBD1 (6 bases). Trimming shortened V by 2 bases and J by 3 bases, and 14 bases separated the two germline ends. The CDR3 sequence is 16 residues long. Germline CDR1 reads MGHDK; CDR2 reads SYGVNS. The CDR3 DNA sequence: TGTGCCAGCAGTGAAGCCACAGGGTTTTTCAATCAGCCCCAGCATTTT. Its translation is CASSEATGFFNQPQHF.

V and J are TRBV4-2 and TRBJ2-2; D may be TRBD2 (7 bases). V was pared by 0 bases and J by 4 bases, with 15 bases between. CDR1 LGHNA and CDR2 YNFKEQ come from the germline V gene. The CDR3 length is 17 residues. The CDR3 sequence is CASSQDLGGTPTGELFF. The DNA of the CDR3 is TGTGCCAGCAGCCAAGATCTCGGGGGGACACCCACCGGGGAGCTGTTTTTT.

V and J are TRBV10-3 and TRBJ2-2; D is possibly TRBD2 (7 bases). The CDR3 length is 15 residues. CDR1 and CDR2 (germline): ENHRY, SYGVKD. V dropped 7 bases and J dropped 7 bases, with 19 bases sitting between them. The CDR3 reads CAINRSGGLSGELFF. CDR3 DNA: TGTGCCATCAACAGGTCGGGGGGCCTTAGCGGGGAGCTGTTTTTT.

The chain is built from TRBV4-1 and TRBJ2-2; 10 positions agree with TRBD1. This CDR3 spans 16 amino acids. The ends lost 3 bases at V and 6 bases at J; junction bases unmatched: 7. Germline CDR1 and CDR2: MGHRA and YSYEKL. This CDR3 reads CASSHRGQGMAGELFF. In DNA form, the CDR3 reads TGCGCCAGCAGCCATAGGGGACAGGGGATGGCCGGGGAGCTGTTTTTT.

This clone has only one observation. The V call is TRBV28, the J call TRBJ1-3; D remains ambiguous. There are 14 residues in the CDR3. Germline-derived CDR1 and CDR2 are MDHEN and SYDVKM. The V gene lost 2 bases and the J gene lost 10 bases, with 15 bases spanning the gap. CDR3 sequence: CASSLDSSERTIYF. For the CDR3, the DNA is TGTGCCAGCAGTTTAGACTCTTCCGAAAGGACCATATATTTT.

V gene TRBV5-3 combines with J gene TRBJ2-7; TRBD1 might be the D (5 bases). TRBV5-3 is classed as an ORF, of uncertain function. The CDR3 is 16 residues long. Trimming took off 4 bases at V and 1 base at J, with 18 bases between the two ends. CDR3 region: CARSKATALLSYEQYF. CDR3 coding DNA: TGTGCCAGAAGCAAAGCGACAGCCCTTCTGTCCTACGAGCAGTACTTC.

This rearrangement joins TRBV28 to TRBJ1-1, with TRBD1 matching 8 bases. V lost 5 bases, J lost 6 bases, and 8 bases stayed unmatched. The germline CDR1 and CDR2 sequences are MDHEN and SYDVKM. The length of the CDR3 is 14 residues. CDR3 coding DNA: TGTGCCAGCAGTCCAGACCGGACAGGGTCTGAAGCTTTCTTT. Protein sequence: CASSPDRTGSEAFF.

The gene calls are TRBV19 and TRBJ2-3; 13 bases align to TRBD2. This CDR3 is built from 16 residues. Germline V gives CDR1 LNHDA, CDR2 SQIVND (reference sequence). V lost 7 bases to trimming and J lost 4 bases; unmatched junction nucleotides: 8. CDR3 residues: CASTSTSGRFADTQYF. The CDR3 bases are TGTGCCAGTACCTCGACTAGCGGGAGGTTCGCAGATACGCAGTATTTT.

V usage is TRBV5-1 and J usage is TRBJ2-2; TRBD2 agrees at 8 bases. CDR1 and CDR2 from the germline V gene are SGHRS and YFSETQ. The CDR3 has 16 amino acids. V lost 0 bases and J lost 4; bases outside the gene matches: 5. As DNA, the CDR3 is TGCGCCAGCAGCTTGGCCGGGGGGGCAGGCACCGGGGAGCTGTTTTTT. It yields the protein CASSLAGGAGTGELFF.

Turning to this clone: This sequence may be a read error, since a much larger clone differs from it by one base. The chain employs TRBV7-9 and TRBJ2-7; TRBD1 matches at 7 bases. J was trimmed by 4 bases and V by 6 bases; bases with no gene match: 3. Germline V CDR1 and CDR2: SEHNR, FQNEAQ (reference sequence). The CDR3 length is 12 residues. The CDR3 coding sequence is TGTGCCAGCAGTTGGGACAGTTACGAGCAGTACTTC. Amino acid sequence: CASSWDSYEQYF. Full variable domain (rest looked up from reference TRBV7-9 and TRBJ2-7): DTGVSQNPRHKITKRGQNVTFRCDPISEHNRLYWYRQTLGQGPEFLTYFQNEAQLEKSRLLSDRFSAERPKGSFSTLEIQRTEQGDSAMYLCASSWDSYEQYFGPGTRLTVT.

The rearrangement links TRBV27 to TRBJ2-1, with TRBD2 matching over 14 bases. This CDR3 is 15 amino acids long. Losses at the gene ends were 7 bases for V and 15 bases for J; bases not matched to a gene: 14. Germline V gene sequence: CDR1 MNHEY, CDR2 SMNVEV (reference sequence). As DNA, the CDR3 is TGTGCCAGCATGAACGGACTAGCGGGAGGTTCAGTTCCGTTCTTC. It specifies CASMNGLAGGSVPFF.

CDR3 amino acids: CASRVAGADTQYF. In DNA, the CDR3 is TGTGCCAGCAGGGTAGCGGGAGCAGATACGCAGTATTTT. This rearrangement joins TRBV12-3 or TRBV12-4 to TRBJ2-3; TRBD2 matches at 9 bases. The CDR3 has 13 amino acids. The J segment lost 4 bases and the V segment lost 6 bases, leaving 2 bases of the junction unmatched.

V usage is TRBV9 and J usage is TRBJ2-3; 12 bases are shared with TRBD2. J gave up 4 bases and V 0 bases, and 0 bases lay outside the gene matches. This CDR3 spans 15 amino acids. Germline lookup yields CDR1 SGDLS and CDR2 YYNGEE. Here the CDR3 reads CASSVASGRADTQYF. As DNA, the CDR3 is TGTGCCAGCAGCGTAGCTAGCGGGAGGGCAGATACGCAGTATTTT.

This clone was seen once. The genes are TRBV7-8 and TRBJ1-1; 7 bases map to TRBD1. V trimming: 1 base; J trimming: 5 bases; junction bases outside the gene matches: 7. Germline V gives CDR1 SGHVS, CDR2 FQNEAQ. This CDR3 contains 15 residues. The DNA of the CDR3 is TGTGCCAGCAGCTTAGGACAGGGCGGAGGGACTGAAGCTTTCTTT. Translation gives CASSLGQGGGTEAFF.

The chain joins TRBV20-1 to TRBJ2-7; 16 bases line up with TRBD2. The CDR3 consists of 17 residues. The junction had 7 bases not matched to a gene; V was cut back by 3 bases and J by 2 bases. Germline assignment: CDR1 DFQATT and CDR2 SNEGSKA (reference sequence). CDR3 in DNA: TGCAGTGCTAGTCGTCCGGGACTAGCGGGAGGGACCTACGAGCAGTACTTC. Residues: CSASRPGLAGGTYEQYF.

The chain couples TRBV7-9 to TRBJ1-1; 7 bases match TRBD1. The CDR3 spans 15 residues. The ends lost 1 base at V and 6 bases at J; junction bases unmatched: 8. Germline values: CDR1 SEHNR, CDR2 FQNEAQ (reference sequence). CDR3 DNA: TGTGCCAGCAGCTTAGTCTTAGGCAGGGGGGCTGAAGCTTTCTTT. It encodes CASSLVLGRGAEAFF.

The V and J genes are TRBV6-5 and TRBJ1-2; 8 bases are a match to TRBD1. V lost 8 bases, J lost 2 bases, and 10 bases stayed unmatched. The CDR3 consists of 15 residues. Germline loops: CDR1 MNHEY, CDR2 SVGAGI. CDR3 region: CASVGTGTINYGYTF. CDR3 bases: TGTGCCAGCGTTGGGACAGGAACAATCAACTATGGCTACACCTTC.

This rearrangement joins TRBV6-5 to TRBJ2-4; 7 positions match TRBD1. V shed 6 bases, J shed 0 bases, and the junction held 5 bases outside the gene matches. The CDR3 totals 15 residues. In germline, CDR1 is MNHEY, CDR2 SVGAGI. The CDR3 spells CASSGTDLAKNIQYF. The CDR3, as DNA: TGTGCCAGCAGCGGGACAGATCTAGCCAAAAACATTCAGTACTTC.

The chain combines TRBV3-1 (or the pseudogene TRBV3-2) with TRBJ2-7, with D unclear. With 1 base removed from V and 5 bases from J, the gap between germline ends came to 6 bases. The CDR3 totals 12 residues. Germline lookup yields CDR1 LGHDT and CDR2 YNNKEL (reference sequence). Here the CDR3 reads CASSQVVNEQYF. The DNA of the CDR3 is TGTGCCAGCAGCCAAGTTGTCAACGAGCAGTACTTC.

The chain recombines TRBV11-2 with TRBJ1-4; 8 bases are shared with TRBD1. The CDR3 loop spans 16 amino acids. Per germline, CDR1 SGHAT and CDR2 FQNNGV. Trimming cost V 3 bases and J 6 bases; bases outside gene matches: 9. CDR3 nucleotide sequence: TGTGCCAGCAGCTTTCCCGGCAGGGGGCAGGATGAAAAACTGTTTTTT. Translated, it gives CASSFPGRGQDEKLFF.

This clone was counted a few times. J is TRBJ1-5 and V is TRBV10-3, with 7 bases matching TRBD1. V shed 0 bases, J shed 3 bases, and the junction held 2 bases outside the gene matches. Looked up from germline, CDR1 is ENHRY and CDR2 is SYGVKD. The CDR3 is 15 residues long. CDR3 in DNA: TGTGCCATCAGTGAGTCGGGACAGACCAATCAGCCCCAGCATTTT. Translated, it gives CAISESGQTNQPQHF.

The V and J genes are TRBV2 and TRBJ2-1; D might be TRBD2 (5 bases). V was trimmed by 2 bases and J by 2 bases, leaving 13 bases between them. Germline CDR1 and CDR2: SNHLY and FYNNEI. The CDR3 length is 16 residues. CDR3: CASSERLAGAYNEQFF. The CDR3 region has the DNA TGTGCCAGCAGTGAACGTCTAGCAGGTGCCTACAATGAGCAGTTCTTC.

CDR3 coding DNA: TGTGCTAGTGGTTTGCCACTCCCGGACACCCTATGGGACACTGAAGCTTTCTTT. As protein: CASGLPLPDTLWDTEAFF. The chain links TRBV12-5 to TRBJ1-1; perhaps TRBD1 as D (5 bases). Germline V gene sequence: CDR1 LGHNT, CDR2 FRNRAP. The germline V and J ends were trimmed by 2 bases and 3 bases, with 22 bases remaining between them. CDR3 length: 18 amino acids.

The rearrangement joins TRBV4-3 to TRBJ1-2; D unclear. The V and J ends lost 0 bases and 4 bases respectively, with 12 bases between them. There are 15 residues in the CDR3. Germline CDR1 and CDR2: LGHNA and YSLEER. In nucleotides, the CDR3 is TGCGCCAGCAGCCAAGATCGGGAGGGAGGCTATGGCTACACCTTC. Protein: CASSQDREGGYGYTF.

The chain combines TRBV5-8 with TRBJ2-5; 14 bases agree with TRBD2. Germline CDR1 SGHTS, CDR2 YDEGEE. The CDR3 runs 16 residues. Germline trimming cut 4 bases from V and 2 bases from J; bases unmatched to any gene: 4. CDR3 region: CASSARLAGGQETQYF. The CDR3, as DNA: TGTGCCAGCAGCGCCAGACTAGCGGGGGGGCAAGAGACCCAGTACTTC.